The rows below give T cell receptor beta chains drawn from one sample of a study of radiotherapy plus CTLA-4 blockade in lung cancer. Only in-frame clones appear in the TCRdb table, and some are missing; sequencing was by immunoSEQ multiplex PCR. The sample yields under 55,000 clones, approximately 80% seen once. Specimen: peripheral blood, collected from a patient treated with radiotherapy plus ipilimumab. The receptor source for this set is a human donor with non-small cell lung cancer who had a partial response to radiotherapy plus ipilimumab. Each CDR3 is given with its conserved first and last residue. D genes are given only for firm matches. Clone size appears in some rows only: once, few, many, or a class for an expanded clone.

>TRBJ2-3|.|TRBV11-3|TRBD2
CASSRLAGSTDTQYF
TGTGCCAGCAGTAGACTAGCGGGAAGCACAGATACGCAGTATTTT
>TRBJ2-7|.|TRBV4-1|TRBD1
CASSQGPGQGTYEQYF
TGCGCCAGCAGCCAAGGACCGGGACAGGGAACCTACGAGCAGTACTTC
>TRBJ1-1|.|TRBV5-1|TRBD1
CASSLAGARGDTEAFF
TGCGCCAGCAGCTTGGCCGGGGCCAGGGGGGACACTGAAGCTTTCTTT
>TRBJ2-1|.|TRBV2|.
CASSEGVFNEQFF
TGTGCCAGCAGTGAGGGAGTTTTCAATGAGCAGTTCTTC
>TRBJ1-4|.|TRBV19|TRBD1
CASRQGYEKLFF
TGTGCCAGTAGACAGGGGTATGAAAAACTGTTTTTT
>TRBJ2-2|once|TRBV11-2|.
CASSTDPGTGELFF
TGTGCCAGCAGCACTGACCCGGGGACCGGGGAGCTGTTTTTT
>TRBJ1-5|.|TRBV6-1|.
CASTADNYSNQPQHF
TGTGCCAGTACGGCGGACAACTATAGCAATCAGCCCCAGCATTTT
>TRBJ2-1|.|TRBV5-1|TRBD1
CASSSPDRGINEQFF
TGCGCCAGCAGCAGCCCAGACAGGGGGATCAATGAGCAGTTCTTC
>TRBJ2-7|.|TRBV6-1|.
CASSLGGGGKNF
TGTGCCAGCAGTCTGGGGGGCGGGGGAAAGAACTTC
>TRBJ1-3|.|TRBV2|.
CASSEARVQGNTIYF
TGTGCCAGCAGTGAAGCGCGGGTTCAGGGAAACACCATATATTTT
>TRBJ2-1|.|TRBV10-3|.
CATREAGLEEQFF
TGTGCCACCAGGGAGGCGGGGCTGGAGGAGCAGTTCTTC
>TRBJ2-1|.|TRBV5-1|TRBD2
CASSLERGGLEQFF
TGCGCCAGCAGCTTGGAGCGGGGCGGCCTTGAGCAGTTCTTC
>TRBJ2-7|.|TRBV28|.
CASSFLPRTYEQYF
TGTGCCAGCAGTTTTCTTCCCAGGACCTACGAGCAGTACTTC
>TRBJ2-5|.|TRBV7-2|TRBD2
CASSSVGSSGGPPQYF
TGTGCCAGCAGCTCCGTCGGATCCAGCGGGGGCCCCCCTCAGTACTTC
>TRBJ2-7|.|TRBV11-2|TRBD1
CASSLERSRGRKSYEQYF
TGTGCCAGCAGCTTAGAAAGGTCCAGGGGGCGAAAGTCCTACGAGCAGTACTTC
>TRBJ2-7|few|TRBV5-1|.
CASSPTSGTVPYEQYF
TGCGCCAGCAGCCCCACCTCCGGGACTGTCCCCTACGAGCAGTACTTC
>TRBJ2-3|.|TRBV5-5|TRBD1
CASSGGTGAADTQYF
TGTGCCAGCAGCGGCGGGACAGGGGCCGCAGATACGCAGTATTTT
>TRBJ2-5|.|TRBV7-9|TRBD1
CASSFADRGLETQYF
TGTGCCAGCAGCTTTGCGGACAGGGGGCTGGAGACCCAGTACTTC
>TRBJ2-7|.|TRBV11-1|TRBD2
CASSSGGGYPVEQYF
TGTGCCAGCAGCTCGGGAGGTGGTTACCCTGTCGAGCAGTACTTC
>TRBJ1-1|.|TRBV7-2|.
CASSLAAARSTEAFF
TGTGCCAGCAGCTTGGCCGCCGCGAGGTCAACTGAAGCTTTCTTT
>TRBJ2-3|.|TRBV12-5|TRBD1
CASGQGSTDTQYF
TGTGCTAGTGGACAGGGGAGCACAGATACGCAGTATTTT
>TRBJ2-4|.|TRBV5-6|.
CASTEGGGQGLAKNIQYF
TGTGCCAGCACTGAAGGGGGGGGGCAGGGGTTAGCCAAAAACATTCAGTACTTC
>TRBJ2-7|.|TRBV25-1|.
CASSSAGVFYEQYF
TGTGCCAGCAGTTCGGCAGGGGTTTTCTACGAGCAGTACTTC
>TRBJ1-1|.|TRBV29-1|TRBD1
CSVRGQGWANTEAFF
TGCAGCGTGAGGGGACAGGGGTGGGCGAACACTGAAGCTTTCTTT
>TRBJ2-5|few|TRBV5-1|.
CASSRASGETQYF
TGCGCCAGCAGCCGTGCGTCGGGTGAGACCCAGTACTTC
>TRBJ1-2|.|TRBV6-5|TRBD1
CASSFRDRARGYTF
TGTGCCAGCAGTTTCCGGGACAGGGCGAGGGGCTACACCTTC
>TRBJ1-2|few|TRBV19|.
CASSIWPPDYGYTF
TGTGCCAGTAGTATTTGGCCTCCCGACTATGGCTACACCTTC
>TRBJ2-5|.|TRBV7-9|TRBD1
CASSSGGGETQYF
TGTGCCAGCAGTTCAGGGGGTGGGGAGACCCAGTACTTC
>TRBJ2-5|.|TRBV29-1|TRBD2
CSVKTSGGRGGETQYF
TGCAGCGTGAAGACTAGCGGGGGCCGGGGGGGAGAGACCCAGTACTTC
>TRBJ1-6|.|TRBV6-5|.
CASSQTQGINSPLHF
TGTGCCAGCAGCCAGACCCAGGGAATTAATTCACCCCTCCACTTT
>TRBJ2-2|.|TRBV5-1|TRBD1
CASSLQGARTGELFF
TGCGCCAGCAGCTTGCAGGGGGCGAGGACCGGGGAGCTGTTTTTT
>TRBJ2-1|.|TRBV7-6|TRBD2
CASSLGGGGANNEQFF
TGTGCCAGCAGCTTAGGAGGCGGGGGTGCCAACAATGAGCAGTTCTTC
>TRBJ2-1|.|TRBV11-2|TRBD1
CASSYRDRDHEQFF
TGTGCCAGCAGCTACCGGGACAGGGACCATGAGCAGTTCTTC
>TRBJ2-3|.|TRBV19|.
CASSGSSTDTQYF
TGTGCCAGTAGTGGCTCCTCCACAGATACGCAGTATTTT
>TRBJ1-5|.|TRBV27|TRBD1
CASSLRTGSNQPQHF
TGTGCCAGCAGTTTAAGGACAGGTAGCAATCAGCCCCAGCATTTT
>TRBJ2-7|.|TRBV14|TRBD1
CASSQLKGTGQSSYEQYF
TGTGCCAGCAGCCAATTGAAGGGGACGGGACAGAGCTCCTACGAGCAGTACTTC
>TRBJ1-1|.|TRBV11-2|.
CASSLDPFTEAFF
TGTGCCAGCAGCTTAGACCCTTTTACTGAAGCTTTCTTT
>TRBJ1-1|.|TRBV9|TRBD1
CASSPQTGISEAFF
TGTGCCAGCAGCCCTCAGACAGGGATCAGTGAAGCTTTCTTT
>TRBJ2-7|.|TRBV15|TRBD1
CATSRVDRDNEQYF
TGTGCCACCAGCAGAGTGGACAGGGACAACGAGCAGTACTTC
>TRBJ2-5|.|TRBV5-1|TRBD2
CASSLWGGGQETQYF
TGCGCCAGCAGCTTGTGGGGCGGGGGGCAAGAGACCCAGTACTTC
>TRBJ1-1|.|TRBV27|TRBD1
CASSLFRRGRGTEAFF
TGTGCCAGCAGTTTATTCAGGAGGGGGCGCGGGACTGAAGCTTTCTTT
>TRBJ1-1|.|TRBV6-5|.
CASSLTTGNTEAFF
TGTGCCAGCAGCCTGACGACAGGGAACACTGAAGCTTTCTTT
>TRBJ1-4|.|TRBV29-1|TRBD1
CSAARDRDQLFF
TGCAGCGCCGCTCGGGACAGGGACCAACTGTTTTTT
>TRBJ1-6|.|TRBV29-1|.
CSAADSRESPLHF
TGCAGCGCCGCAGACTCGAGGGAATCACCCCTCCACTTT
>TRBJ2-1|.|TRBV27|TRBD2
CASSFHLAGGVEQFF
TGTGCCAGCAGTTTCCATCTAGCGGGGGGGGTTGAGCAGTTCTTC
>TRBJ2-3|.|TRBV11-2|.
CASSPLDTQYF
TGTGCCAGCAGCCCACTTGATACGCAGTATTTT
>TRBJ1-1|.|TRBV11-2|.
CASSLESRMNTEAFF
TGTGCCAGCAGCTTAGAGAGCAGGATGAACACTGAAGCTTTCTTT
>TRBJ2-7|few|TRBV7-3|.
CASSSGTGPYEQYF
TGTGCCAGCAGCTCTGGGACTGGTCCCTACGAGCAGTACTTC
>TRBJ1-5|.|TRBV6-5|TRBD1
CASSYSTGGINQPQHF
TGTGCCAGCAGTTACTCTACAGGGGGCATCAATCAGCCCCAGCATTTT
>TRBJ1-1|.|TRBV6-6|.
CASSEYVDTEAFF
TGTGCCAGCAGCGAGTATGTCGACACTGAAGCTTTCTTT
>TRBJ1-5|.|TRBV23-1|TRBD1
CASSPWTGDSNQPQHF
TGCGCCAGCAGTCCCTGGACAGGGGATAGCAATCAGCCCCAGCATTTT
>TRBJ1-2|.|TRBV2|.
CASSVSGSYGYTF
TGTGCCAGCAGTGTTTCAGGGTCCTATGGCTACACCTTC
>TRBJ2-2|.|TRBV5-1|TRBD1
CASSLVGQGATGELFF
TGCGCCAGCAGCTTGGTTGGGCAGGGGGCTACCGGGGAGCTGTTTTTT
>TRBJ2-1|.|TRBV9|TRBD2
CASSVVSGGASYNEQFF
TGTGCCAGCAGCGTAGTTAGCGGGGGGGCGTCCTACAATGAGCAGTTCTTC